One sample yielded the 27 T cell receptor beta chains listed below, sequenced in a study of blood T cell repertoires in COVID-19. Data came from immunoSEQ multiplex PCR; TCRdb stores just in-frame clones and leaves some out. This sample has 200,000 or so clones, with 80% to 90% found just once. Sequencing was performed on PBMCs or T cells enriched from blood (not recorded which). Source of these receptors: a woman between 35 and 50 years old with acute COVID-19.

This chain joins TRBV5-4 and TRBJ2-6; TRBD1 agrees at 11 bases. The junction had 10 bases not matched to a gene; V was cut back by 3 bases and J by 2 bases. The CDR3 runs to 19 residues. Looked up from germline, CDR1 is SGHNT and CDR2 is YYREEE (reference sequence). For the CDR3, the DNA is TGTGCCAGCAGCTCACTAGGGACAGGGGGACTAGCTGGGGCCAACGTCCTGACTTTC. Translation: CASSSLGTGGLAGANVLTF.

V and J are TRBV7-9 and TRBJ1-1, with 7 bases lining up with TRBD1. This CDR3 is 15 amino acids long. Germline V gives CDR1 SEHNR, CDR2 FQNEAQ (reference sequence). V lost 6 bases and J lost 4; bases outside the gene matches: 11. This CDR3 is CASSHIEGGITEAFF. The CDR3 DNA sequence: TGTGCCAGCAGTCACATAGAAGGGGGCATCACTGAAGCTTTCTTT.

The CDR3 nucleotides are TGTGCCAGCAGCTTGAGCGGTTCACCCCTCCACTTT. Translation: CASSLSGSPLHF. The V and J genes are TRBV5-6 and TRBJ1-6; D remains ambiguous. V lost 1 base to trimming and J lost 9 bases, with 5 bases between them. The CDR3 is made up of 12 amino acids. Germline loops: CDR1 SGHDT, CDR2 YYEEEE.

The CDR3: CASGLVRQAMSYTF. Written as DNA, the CDR3 is TGTGCTAGTGGTTTGGTACGACAGGCTATGAGCTACACCTTC. The chain couples TRBV12-5 to TRBJ1-2, with D perhaps TRBD1 (6 bases). V was cut by 0 bases and J by 9 bases, with 14 bases left in between. The CDR3 extends over 14 amino acids. Germline V gene sequence: CDR1 LGHNT, CDR2 FRNRAP. The full variable domain, completed using reference TRBV12-5 and TRBJ1-2, is DARVTQTPRHKVTEMGQEVTMRCQPILGHNTVFWYRQTMMQGLELLAYFRNRAPLDDSGMPKDRFSAEMPDATLATLKIQPSEPRDSAVYFCASGLVRQAMSYTFGSGTRLTVV.

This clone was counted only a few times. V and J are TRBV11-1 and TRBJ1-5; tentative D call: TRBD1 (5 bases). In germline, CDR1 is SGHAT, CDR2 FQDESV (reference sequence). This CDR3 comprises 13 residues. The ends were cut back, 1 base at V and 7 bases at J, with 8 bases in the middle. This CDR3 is CASSLGRAQPQHF. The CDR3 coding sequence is TGTGCCAGCAGCTTAGGCAGGGCCCAGCCCCAGCATTTT.

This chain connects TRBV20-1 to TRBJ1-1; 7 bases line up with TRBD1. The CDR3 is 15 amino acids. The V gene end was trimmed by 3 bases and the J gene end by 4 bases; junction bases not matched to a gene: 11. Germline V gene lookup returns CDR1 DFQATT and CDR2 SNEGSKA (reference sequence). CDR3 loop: CSASEPGQHVTEAFF. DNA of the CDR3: TGCAGTGCTAGTGAGCCGGGACAGCATGTCACTGAAGCTTTCTTT.

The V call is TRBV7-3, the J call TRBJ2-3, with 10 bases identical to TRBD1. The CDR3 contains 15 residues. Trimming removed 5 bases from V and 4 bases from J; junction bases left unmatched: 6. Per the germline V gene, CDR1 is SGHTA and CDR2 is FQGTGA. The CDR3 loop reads CASSPPGTGADTQYF. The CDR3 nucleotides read TGTGCCAGCAGCCCCCCCGGGACAGGGGCAGATACGCAGTATTTT.

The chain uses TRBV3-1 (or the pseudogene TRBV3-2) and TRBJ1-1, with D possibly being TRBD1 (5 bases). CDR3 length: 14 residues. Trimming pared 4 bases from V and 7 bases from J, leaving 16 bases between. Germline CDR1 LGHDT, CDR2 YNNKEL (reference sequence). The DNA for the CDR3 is TGTGCCAGCAGCCTACAACTTGTGGGGGGTGAAGCTTTCTTT. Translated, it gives CASSLQLVGGEAFF.

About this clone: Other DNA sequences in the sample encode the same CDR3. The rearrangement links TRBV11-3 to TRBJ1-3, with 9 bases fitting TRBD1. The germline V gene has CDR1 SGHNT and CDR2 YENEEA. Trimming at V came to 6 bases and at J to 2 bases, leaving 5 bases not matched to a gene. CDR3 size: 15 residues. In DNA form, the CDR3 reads TGTGCCAGCAGTTTACAGGGGGCGCCTGGAAACACCATATATTTT. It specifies CASSLQGAPGNTIYF.

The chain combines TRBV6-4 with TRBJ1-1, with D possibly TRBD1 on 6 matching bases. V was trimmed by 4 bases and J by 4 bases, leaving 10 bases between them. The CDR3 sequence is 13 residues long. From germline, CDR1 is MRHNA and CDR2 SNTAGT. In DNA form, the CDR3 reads TGTGCCAGCAGTGCGGGGGGCCGCACTGAAGCTTTCTTT. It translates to CASSAGGRTEAFF.

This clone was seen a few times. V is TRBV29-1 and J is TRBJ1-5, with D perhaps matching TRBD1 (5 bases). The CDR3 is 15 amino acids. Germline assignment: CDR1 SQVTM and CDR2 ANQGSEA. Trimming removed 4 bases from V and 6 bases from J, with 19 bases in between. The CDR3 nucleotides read TGCAGCGTTGCAGAACGGGGGAAAGGCGGTCAGCCCCAGCATTTT. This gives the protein CSVAERGKGGQPQHF.

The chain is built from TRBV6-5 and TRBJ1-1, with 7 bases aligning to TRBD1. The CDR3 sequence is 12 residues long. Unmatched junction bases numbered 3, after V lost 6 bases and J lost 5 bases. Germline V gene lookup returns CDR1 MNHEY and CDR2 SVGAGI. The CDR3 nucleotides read TGTGCCAGCAGCCAACAGGGGACTGAAGCTTTCTTT. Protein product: CASSQQGTEAFF.

The CDR3 sequence is CATSSRVEGTPLHF. The DNA for the CDR3 is TGTGCCACCAGCAGTCGTGTGGAGGGCACACCCCTCCACTTT. The rearrangement uses TRBV15 and TRBJ1-6; D remains unclear. Germline assignment: CDR1 LNHNV and CDR2 YYDKDF (reference sequence). CDR3 length: 14 amino acids. Trimming stripped 3 bases from V and 11 bases from J, with 14 bases between.

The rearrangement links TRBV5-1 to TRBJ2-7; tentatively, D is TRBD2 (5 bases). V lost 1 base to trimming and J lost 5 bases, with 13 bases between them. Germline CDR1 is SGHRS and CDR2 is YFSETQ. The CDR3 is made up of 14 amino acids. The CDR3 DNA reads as TGCGCCAGCAGCTTGAAAGGTCCACTAGACGAGCAGTACTTC. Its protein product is CASSLKGPLDEQYF.

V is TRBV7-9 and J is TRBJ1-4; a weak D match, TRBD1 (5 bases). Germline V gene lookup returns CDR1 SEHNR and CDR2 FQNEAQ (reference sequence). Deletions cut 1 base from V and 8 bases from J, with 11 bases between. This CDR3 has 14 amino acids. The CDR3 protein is CASSLGGAGEKLFF. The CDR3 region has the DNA TGTGCCAGCAGCTTAGGGGGCGCAGGGGAAAAACTGTTTTTT. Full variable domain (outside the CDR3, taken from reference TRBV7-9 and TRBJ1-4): DTGVSQNPRHKITKRGQNVTFRCDPISEHNRLYWYRQTLGQGPEFLTYFQNEAQLEKSRLLSDRFSAERPKGSFSTLEIQRTEQGDSAMYLCASSLGGAGEKLFFGSGTQLSVL.

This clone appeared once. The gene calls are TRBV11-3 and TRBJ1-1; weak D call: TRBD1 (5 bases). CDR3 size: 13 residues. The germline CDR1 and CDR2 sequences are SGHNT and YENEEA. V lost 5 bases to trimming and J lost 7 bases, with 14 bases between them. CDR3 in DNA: TGTGCCAGCAGCGTAAGTGTAGGGGATGAAGCTTTCTTT. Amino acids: CASSVSVGDEAFF.

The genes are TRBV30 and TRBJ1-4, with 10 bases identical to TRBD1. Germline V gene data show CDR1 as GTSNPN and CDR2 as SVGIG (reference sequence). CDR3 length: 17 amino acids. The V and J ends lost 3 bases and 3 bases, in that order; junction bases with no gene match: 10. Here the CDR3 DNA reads TGTGCCTGGAGGGGACAGGGGACCCTCCCCTCTAATGAAAAACTGTTTTTT. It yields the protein CAWRGQGTLPSNEKLFF.

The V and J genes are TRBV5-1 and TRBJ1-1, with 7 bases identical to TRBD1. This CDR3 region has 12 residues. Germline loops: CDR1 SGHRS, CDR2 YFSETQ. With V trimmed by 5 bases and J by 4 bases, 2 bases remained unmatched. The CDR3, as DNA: TGCGCCAGCAGATCAGGGGGCACTGAAGCTTTCTTT. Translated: CASRSGGTEAFF.

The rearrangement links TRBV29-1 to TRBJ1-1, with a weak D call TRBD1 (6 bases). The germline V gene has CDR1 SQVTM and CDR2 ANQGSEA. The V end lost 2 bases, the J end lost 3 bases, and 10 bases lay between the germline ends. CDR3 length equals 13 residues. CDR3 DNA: TGCAGCGTTGAAAGGGGGGGGGACACTGAAGCTTTCTTT. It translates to CSVERGGDTEAFF. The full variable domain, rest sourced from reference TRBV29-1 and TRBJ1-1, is SAVISQKPSRDICQRGTSLTIQCQVDSQVTMMFWYRQQPGQSLTLIATANQGSEATYESGFVIDKFPISRPNLTFSTLTVSNMSPEDSSIYLCSVERGGDTEAFFGQGTRLTVV.

The CDR3 DNA is TGTGCCAGCCGACCGGACAGGGGAGATTTAGATACGCAGTATTTT. This sequence encodes CASRPDRGDLDTQYF. The chain combines TRBV3-1 (or the pseudogene TRBV3-2) with TRBJ2-3; 9 positions agree with TRBD1. In germline, CDR1 is LGHDT, CDR2 YNNKEL (reference sequence). This CDR3 has 15 amino acids. V shed 8 bases, J shed 5 bases, and the junction held 11 bases outside the gene matches.

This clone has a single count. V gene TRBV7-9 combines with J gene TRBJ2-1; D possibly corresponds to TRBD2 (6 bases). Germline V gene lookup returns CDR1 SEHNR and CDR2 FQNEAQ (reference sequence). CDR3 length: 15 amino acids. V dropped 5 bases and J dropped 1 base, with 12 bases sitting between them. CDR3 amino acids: CASSPTGVSYNEQFF. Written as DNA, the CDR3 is TGTGCCAGCAGCCCAACGGGGGTATCCTACAATGAGCAGTTCTTC.

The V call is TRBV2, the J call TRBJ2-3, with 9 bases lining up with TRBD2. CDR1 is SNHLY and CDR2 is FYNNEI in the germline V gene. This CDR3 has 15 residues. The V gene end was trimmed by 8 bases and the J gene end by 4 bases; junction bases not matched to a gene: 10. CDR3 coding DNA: TGTGCCAGCCGAGGTGGCGGGGGGGCGCCAGATACGCAGTATTTT. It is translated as CASRGGGGAPDTQYF.

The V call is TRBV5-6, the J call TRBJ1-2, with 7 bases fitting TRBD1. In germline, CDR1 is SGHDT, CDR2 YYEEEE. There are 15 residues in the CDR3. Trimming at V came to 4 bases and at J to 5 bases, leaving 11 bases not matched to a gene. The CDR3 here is CASSAVHRGGYGYTF. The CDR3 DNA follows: TGTGCCAGCAGCGCCGTGCACAGGGGTGGGTATGGCTACACCTTC.

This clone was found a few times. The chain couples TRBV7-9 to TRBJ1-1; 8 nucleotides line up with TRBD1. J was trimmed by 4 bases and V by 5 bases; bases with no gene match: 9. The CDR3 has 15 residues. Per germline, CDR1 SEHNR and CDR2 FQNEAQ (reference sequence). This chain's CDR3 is CASSPQGAGGTEAFF. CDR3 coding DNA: TGTGCCAGCAGCCCTCAGGGGGCTGGGGGCACTGAAGCTTTCTTT.

DNA for the CDR3: TGTGCCAGTATGGACCGGGGGGTCGATGAAAAACTGTTTTTT. It encodes CASMDRGVDEKLFF. This chain joins TRBV19 and TRBJ1-4, with D perhaps TRBD1 (5 bases). CDR3 length: 14 residues. V lost 7 bases and J lost 6, with 15 bases in between. Per germline, CDR1 LNHDA and CDR2 SQIVND (reference sequence). Combining the CDR3 with reference TRBV19 and TRBJ1-4 gives the whole variable domain DGGITQSPKYLFRKEGQNVTLSCEQNLNHDAMYWYRQDPGQGLRLIYYSQIVNDFQKGDIAEGYSVSREKKESFPLTVTSAQKNPTAFYLCASMDRGVDEKLFFGSGTQLSVL.

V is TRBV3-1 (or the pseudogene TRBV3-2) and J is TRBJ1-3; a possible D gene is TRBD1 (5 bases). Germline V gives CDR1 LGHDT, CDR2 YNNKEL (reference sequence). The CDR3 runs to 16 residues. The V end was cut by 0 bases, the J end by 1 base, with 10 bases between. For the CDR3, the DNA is TGTGCCAGCAGCCAAGATCTGGGACTTTCTGGAAACACCATATATTTT. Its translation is CASSQDLGLSGNTIYF.

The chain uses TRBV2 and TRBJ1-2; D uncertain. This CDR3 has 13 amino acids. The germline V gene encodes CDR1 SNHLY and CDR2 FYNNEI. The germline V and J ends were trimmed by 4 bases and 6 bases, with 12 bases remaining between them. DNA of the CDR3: TGTGCCAGCAGTGTCCGAGCGGGCCATGGCTACACCTTC. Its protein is CASSVRAGHGYTF. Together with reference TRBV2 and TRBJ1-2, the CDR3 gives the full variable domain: EPEVTQTPSHQVTQMGQEVILRCVPISNHLYFYWYRQILGQKVEFLVSFYNNEISEKSEIFDDQFSVERPDGSNFTLKIRSTKLEDSAMYFCASSVRAGHGYTFGSGTRLTVV.